What follows describes a single TCR beta chain. Its antigen is currently unknown. This sample is drawn from a study of T cells in Graves' hyperthyroidism and ophthalmopathy. General study findings and limits: Ophthalmopathy onset followed model prediction by a median around 6.6 months.

Clinical symptoms, serum thyroxine and TRAb, thyroid ultrasound and orbital computed tomography were used for the diagnoses. Fresh peripheral blood, approximately 10 ml, yielded the PBMCs. TCR beta CDR3 region amplification was performed from RNA transcripts. Primed by the HTBI set, a first-round RT-PCR was run on the TCR CDR3. MiXCR was run by TCRdb on the multiplex PCR reads, yielding one entry per CDR3 protein. The table includes around 570,000 distinct CDR3 sequences, just under 20% detected once. Trimming took off 8 bases at V and 7 bases at J, with 15 bases between the two ends. CDR1 is LNHDA, CDR2 SQIVND, per germline (reference sequence). This CDR3 has 13 amino acids.

V usage is TRBV19 and J usage is TRBJ1-5, with D perhaps TRBD1 (5 bases). This clonotype was sampled from a man aged 35 to 55 with Graves' ophthalmopathy. Material: blood. CDR3: CASGKGMRQPQHF. CDR3 coding DNA: TGTGCCAGTGGAAAGGGGATGAGACAGCCCCAGCATTTT.